This T cell receptor (beta chain) originates from a study of blood T cells in healthy people across ages. Trimming pared 10 bases from V and 5 bases from J, leaving 14 bases between. Germline V gene sequence: CDR1 MNHEY, CDR2 SVGAGI. CDR3 length: 12 residues. Sample-barcoded 5' priming and a J-beta primer mix drove a second PCR of about 6 to 12 cycles. TCRdb re-called the 5' RACE reads through MiXCR, storing one row per CDR3 protein. This table holds more than 600,000 distinct CDR3 sequences, 20% to 25% found once. The data were also submitted as part of a second study, on T cells of mothers and their children. That source adds: Overlap measured in related mother-child pairs was slightly, non-significantly higher than in unrelated pairs.

The V call is TRBV6-5, the J call TRBJ2-5; the D is unclear. The origin of this receptor is a boy aged 10-17 years in good health. The source material was blood. The CDR3, as DNA: TGTGCCACCGGATCCTTCGGGGAGACCCAGTACTTC. This sequence encodes CATGSFGETQYF.